The clone carrying this T cell receptor beta chain was observed a few times. The target antigen is unknown. Per germline, CDR1 LNHDA and CDR2 SQIVND (reference sequence). The CDR3 totals 12 residues. The V gene lost 7 bases and the J gene lost 10 bases, with 16 bases spanning the gap. Time point here: sample taken at primary tumor resection. Unsorted whole RNA samples from tumor, nontumor lung or frozen PBMC were sequenced. 72 TRACERx patients with early, untreated non-small cell lung cancer donated samples. This entry belongs to a study of spatial heterogeneity in lung cancer. Study-wide results and limits: Compared with follow-up, resection was when ubiquitous expanded tumor TCRs appeared in blood more.

A unique molecular identifier was carried by every single TCR cDNA molecule. TCRdb analysed the 5' RACE reads with MiXCR anew, one entry per CDR3 protein. The sample has about 47,000 distinct CDR3 sequences, approximately 10% seen once; the top ten hold about 40%. Sequenced material: PBMCs, taken at surgery. This sequence joins TRBV19 and TRBJ1-2; D not certain. The TCR sequence derives from a female donor with early-stage non-small cell lung cancer. The chain's CDR3 is CASNRDGFAYTF. CDR3 DNA sequence: TGTGCCAGTAACCGAGACGGGTTTGCCTACACCTTC.